The 18 T cell receptor beta chains reported below all come from one sample, sequenced in a study of T cells expressing NK-cell markers. Reprocessing the 5' RACE reads, TCRdb reports a single entry for every CDR3 protein and omits DNA. This sample's table has around 280,000 distinct CDR3 sequences. Sequencing used blood T cells: a sorted CD56 or NKG2C T cell subset, CD4+ or CD8+ T cells, or bulk PBMC T cells (not recorded which). The receptors stem from a man younger than 35 in good health.

The chain is built from TRBV7-9 and TRBJ2-3; TCRdb proposes TRBD2, but this gene call is untestable without DNA. Germline CDR1 reads SEHNR; CDR2 reads FQNEAQ (reference sequence). This CDR3 region has 16 residues. This chain's CDR3 is CASSFMGGPGTDTQYF.

This chain connects TRBV29-1 to TRBJ2-1; TCRdb calls TRBD2, which cannot be checked without DNA. CDR1 is SQVTM, CDR2 ANQGSEA, per germline. This CDR3 comprises 14 residues. The CDR3 loop reads CSGGGLAGRNEQFF.

The chain employs TRBV7-2 and TRBJ2-1; the TCRdb call, TRBD2, lacks DNA for checking. The CDR3 sequence is 14 residues long. Germline lookup yields CDR1 SGHTA and CDR2 FQGNSA. The CDR3 is CASSEEGGRNEQFF. Looking up the rest from reference TRBV7-2 and TRBJ2-1 gives the full variable domain: GAGVSQSPSNKVTEKGKDVELRCDPISGHTALYWYRQSLGQGLEFLIYFQGNSAPDKSGLPSDRFSAERTGGSVSTLTIQRTQQEDSAVYLCASSEEGGRNEQFFGPGTRLTVL.

V usage is TRBV24-1 and J usage is TRBJ1-5; the TCRdb D gene call, TRBD1, has no DNA to confirm it. In germline, CDR1 is KGHDR, CDR2 SFDVKD. CDR3 length: 16 amino acids. This chain's CDR3 is CATSERDRGSNQPQHF.

J is TRBJ1-2 and V is TRBV6-5; TCRdb outputs TRBD1, but without DNA this stays unchecked. CDR1 and CDR2 from the germline V gene are MNHEY and SVGAGI. The CDR3 runs 15 residues. The CDR3 sequence: CASSPGQGGLYGYTF.

The chain combines TRBV28 with TRBJ2-7; there is no DNA to check the TCRdb D call of TRBD2. This CDR3 spans 15 amino acids. The germline V gene encodes CDR1 MDHEN and CDR2 SYDVKM. Here the CDR3 reads CASSPHSGSSYEQYF.

The CDR3 loop is CASSLRGWNPEGETQYF. The rearrangement uses TRBV5-1 and TRBJ2-5; TCRdb lists TRBD1, though no DNA is available to test this call. The CDR3 covers 17 residues. The germline CDR1 and CDR2 sequences are SGHRS and YFSETQ.

J is TRBJ1-3 and V is TRBV30; TCRdb selects TRBD1, and the lack of DNA leaves this call unchecked. This CDR3 has 14 residues. Germline-derived CDR1 and CDR2 are GTSNPN and SVGIG (reference sequence). The CDR3 is CAWNGGLSGNTIYF.

This chain uses TRBV7-9 with TRBJ2-5; the TRBD1 assignment by TCRdb is unverifiable without DNA. Germline-derived CDR1 and CDR2 are SEHNR and FQNEAQ (reference sequence). The CDR3 totals 13 residues. CDR3 amino acids: CASSRRPGETQYF.

The chain links TRBV29-1 to TRBJ2-4; TCRdb designates TRBD1, a call that cannot be tested without DNA. Germline CDR1 is SQVTM and CDR2 is ANQGSEA. The CDR3 loop spans 14 amino acids. CDR3 amino acids: CSVATSQIKNIQYF.

J is TRBJ2-5 and V is TRBV7-2; the D gene TCRdb calls, TRBD2, cannot be checked with no DNA. The CDR3 contains 13 residues. Germline values: CDR1 SGHTA, CDR2 FQGNSA. The CDR3 region is CASSPLRVETQYF.

The chain joins TRBV2 to TRBJ2-4; lacking DNA, the TRBD2 call made by TCRdb goes unchecked. The CDR3 consists of 14 residues. Germline CDR1 is SNHLY and CDR2 is FYNNEI. CDR3 protein: CASRPPGLGNIQYF.

This chain uses TRBV20-1 with TRBJ1-2; no DNA is available, so the TRBD1 call from TCRdb remains unchecked. The CDR3 is 13 amino acids. Per the germline V gene, CDR1 is DFQATT and CDR2 is SNEGSKA (reference sequence). CDR3: CSAPFSGIYGYTF.

The genes are TRBV5-1 and TRBJ2-5; TCRdb proposes TRBD1, but this gene call is untestable without DNA. The germline V gene has CDR1 SGHRS and CDR2 YFSETQ. This CDR3 region has 15 residues. The CDR3 spells CASSLAGTDQETQYF.

The rearrangement joins TRBV7-2 to TRBJ2-2; TCRdb calls TRBD2, which cannot be checked without DNA. Germline CDR1 SGHTA, CDR2 FQGNSA. The CDR3 is 15 residues long. This chain's CDR3 is CASSPRSSLTGELFF.

This sequence joins TRBV24-1 and TRBJ1-5; no DNA is available, so the TRBD1 call from TCRdb remains unchecked. The CDR3 extends over 15 amino acids. CDR1 and CDR2 (germline): KGHDR, SFDVKD. The CDR3 loop reads CATSEQGQGREPQHF.

The rearrangement joins TRBV12-3 or TRBV12-4 to TRBJ2-1. CDR3 length: 13 amino acids. The CDR3 here is CASSLTRRNEQFF.

The rearrangement uses TRBV12-3 or TRBV12-4 and TRBJ1-1; the TCRdb D gene call, TRBD1, has no DNA to confirm it. The CDR3 consists of 11 residues. The CDR3 loop is CASRKGFGAFF.